The 20 T cell receptor beta chains reported below all come from one sample, sequenced in a study of T cells in Graves' hyperthyroidism and ophthalmopathy. From RNA transcripts, TCR beta CDR3 regions were amplified. The HTBI primer set was used in a first-round RT-PCR of the TCR CDR3. TCRdb used MiXCR to reprocess the multiplex PCR reads, holding one entry per CDR3 protein. The sample records approximately 200,000 distinct CDR3 sequences, roughly 18% being singletons. Material: blood. The source is a middle-aged man with Graves' hyperthyroidism.

A single count supports this clonotype. This chain joins TRBV7-3 and TRBJ1-6; D ambiguous. Trimming pared 2 bases from V and 10 bases from J, leaving 9 bases between. Germline CDR1 and CDR2: SGHTA and FQGTGA. The CDR3 loop spans 13 amino acids. CDR3 sequence reads: CASSLAPPSPLHF. CDR3 nucleotide sequence: TGTGCCAGCAGCTTAGCTCCCCCCTCACCCCTCCACTTT. The full variable domain, its missing parts supplied by reference TRBV7-3 and TRBJ1-6, is GAGVSQTPSNKVTEKGKYVELRCDPISGHTALYWYRQSLGQGPEFLIYFQGTGAADDSGLPNDRFFAVRPEGSVSTLKIQRTERGDSAVYLCASSLAPPSPLHFGNGTRLTVT.

At least ten counts were recorded for this clonotype. J is TRBJ2-6 and V is TRBV30; TRBD1 matches 7 bases. CDR3 size: 13 residues. The V segment lost 8 bases and the J segment 0 bases; nucleotides outside the gene matches: 1. Germline-derived CDR1 and CDR2 are GTSNPN and SVGIG (reference sequence). The CDR3 coding sequence is TGTGCCCGGGACAGCTCTGGGGCCAACGTCCTGACTTTC. Its translation is CARDSSGANVLTF.

This clonotype occurred a few times. The junction departs from the called germline gene at one end, perhaps through a read error. This chain uses TRBV7-9 with TRBJ2-1; 9 bases are shared with TRBD2. The CDR3 length is 15 residues. CDR1 is SEHNR, CDR2 FQNEAQ, per germline (reference sequence). CDR3 bases: TGTGCCAGCAGCTCGGAGACTAGCGGTTACAATGAGCAGCTCTTC. It codes for CASSSETSGYNEQLF.

This clonotype was counted at least ten times. This chain joins TRBV27 and TRBJ2-7; D is ambiguous. The CDR3 loop spans 14 amino acids. V lost 3 bases to trimming and J lost 0 bases, with 9 bases between them. From germline, CDR1 is MNHEY and CDR2 SMNVEV (reference sequence). CDR3 nucleotides: TGTGCCAGCAGTTTCACACGGTACTCCTACGAGCAGTACTTC. Translation: CASSFTRYSYEQYF.

In this sample, this clonotype turned up many times. The rearrangement links TRBV20-1 to TRBJ1-6; tentatively, D is TRBD1 (5 bases). This CDR3 has 13 amino acids. V was shortened by 4 bases and J by 12 bases, with 16 bases between the two germline ends. Germline V CDR1 and CDR2: DFQATT, SNEGSKA (reference sequence). The CDR3 loop reads CSAKGTERGPLHF. CDR3 sequence (DNA): TGCAGTGCTAAAGGGACTGAAAGGGGACCCCTCCACTTT.

V and J are TRBV18 and TRBJ2-3; D is unresolved. The V gene lost 0 bases and the J gene lost 0 bases, with 13 bases spanning the gap. The CDR3 totals 17 residues. In germline, CDR1 is KGHSH, CDR2 LQKENI. The CDR3 loop is CASSPPTVLASTDTQYF. The CDR3 coding sequence is TGTGCCAGCTCACCACCAACCGTGCTGGCTAGCACAGATACGCAGTATTTT. Full variable domain (missing parts from reference TRBV18 and TRBJ2-3): NAGVMQNPRHLVRRRGQEARLRCSPMKGHSHVYWYRQLPEEGLKFMVYLQKENIIDESGMPKERFSAEFPKEGPSILRIQQVVRGDSAAYFCASSPPTVLASTDTQYFGPGTRLTVL.

The genes are TRBV7-2 and TRBJ2-7; maybe TRBD2 (6 bases). Looked up from germline, CDR1 is SGHTA and CDR2 is FQGNSA. Trimming removed 5 bases from V and 7 bases from J, with 21 bases in between. The CDR3 consists of 15 residues. This CDR3 is CASSPSPIAAGEQYF. The CDR3 nucleotides read TGTGCCAGCAGCCCATCCCCCATAGCGGCGGGGGAGCAGTACTTC. The full variable domain, its missing parts supplied by reference TRBV7-2 and TRBJ2-7, is GAGVSQSPSNKVTEKGKDVELRCDPISGHTALYWYRQSLGQGLEFLIYFQGNSAPDKSGLPSDRFSAERTGGSVSTLTIQRTQQEDSAVYLCASSPSPIAAGEQYFGPGTRLTVT.

This clonotype showed up just once. The CDR3, as DNA: TGTGCCAGCAGCTTTGGTAGTCACACCGGGGAGCTGTTTTTT. It yields the protein CASSFGSHTGELFF. The gene calls are TRBV11-1 and TRBJ2-2; D unclear. CDR1 is SGHAT, CDR2 FQDESV, per germline (reference sequence). This CDR3 comprises 14 residues. Trimming took 3 bases from V and 3 from J, leaving 8 bases between them.

The gene calls are TRBV7-9 and TRBJ1-2, with a possible D match to TRBD1 (5 bases). Germline CDR1 and CDR2: SEHNR and FQNEAQ (reference sequence). Trimming removed 5 bases at V and 8 bases at J, with 21 bases between. The CDR3 covers 15 residues. CDR3 region: CASSRRDSQRQGYTF. The CDR3 DNA reads as TGTGCCAGCAGCCGCCGGGACTCCCAACGTCAAGGCTACACCTTC.

This clonotype was seen at least ten times. This chain connects TRBV30 to TRBJ2-7, with a weak D call TRBD1 (6 bases). The CDR3 runs to 15 residues. The V gene lost 0 bases and the J gene lost 3 bases, with 15 bases spanning the gap. CDR1 is GTSNPN and CDR2 is SVGIG in the germline V gene (reference sequence). The CDR3 protein is CAWSVRQAWFYEQYF. CDR3 DNA sequence: TGTGCCTGGAGTGTAAGACAGGCTTGGTTCTACGAGCAGTACTTC. Supplemented by reference TRBV30 and TRBJ2-7, the full variable domain reads SQTIHQWPATLVQPVGSPLSLECTVEGTSNPNLYWYRQAAGRGLQLLFYSVGIGQISSEVPQNLSASRPQDRQFILSSKKLLLSDSGFYLCAWSVRQAWFYEQYFGPGTRLTVT.

About this clonotype itself: A much larger clone lies a single base off, so this may be a read error. The chain is built from TRBV12-3 or TRBV12-4 and TRBJ2-1; 7 bases match TRBD1. The CDR3 runs 13 residues. CDR3 sequence reads: CASGFGDSYEQFF. CDR3 DNA: TGTGCCAGCGGTTTTGGGGACAGCTATGAGCAGTTCTTC.

This sequence joins TRBV11-2 and TRBJ1-6; D gene unclear. V lost 1 base, J lost 4 bases, and 11 bases lay in between. The CDR3 is made up of 16 amino acids. The germline CDR1 and CDR2 sequences are SGHAT and FQNNGV. CDR3 sequence: CASSLGQNYYNSPLHF. In nucleotides, the CDR3 is TGTGCCAGCAGCTTAGGGCAGAACTATTATAATTCACCCCTCCACTTT. The entire variable domain, with the rest obtained from reference TRBV11-2 and TRBJ1-6, is as follows: EAGVAQSPRYKIIEKRQSVAFWCNPISGHATLYWYQQILGQGPKLLIQFQNNGVVDDSQLPKDRFSAERLKGVDSTLKIQPAKLEDSAVYLCASSLGQNYYNSPLHFGNGTRLTVT.

There are many counts of this clonotype. This chain uses TRBV2 with TRBJ2-3; TRBD2 aligns across 12 bases. This CDR3 region has 15 residues. V shed 6 bases, J shed 5 bases, and the junction held 6 bases outside the gene matches. From germline, CDR1 is SNHLY and CDR2 FYNNEI. CDR3 protein: CASSASGGEVDTQYF. The CDR3 DNA reads as TGTGCCAGCAGCGCTAGCGGGGGGGAAGTAGATACGCAGTATTTT.

Ten or more counts support this clonotype. The chain's CDR3 is CASRANDRPYEQYF. Here the CDR3 DNA reads TGTGCCAGCAGAGCGAATGACAGACCCTACGAGCAGTACTTC. The chain couples TRBV7-2 to TRBJ2-7; D perhaps matches TRBD1 (5 bases). The germline gives CDR1 SGHTA, CDR2 FQGNSA. V lost 6 bases and J lost 2, with 14 bases in between. This CDR3 spans 14 amino acids.

At least ten counts were recorded for this clonotype. This sequence joins TRBV5-1 and TRBJ2-5; 7 nucleotides agree with TRBD1. The CDR3 consists of 15 residues. CDR1 is SGHRS, CDR2 YFSETQ, per germline. With V trimmed by 4 bases and J by 2 bases, 8 bases remained unmatched. In DNA form, the CDR3 reads TGCGCCAGCAGCCTTTCCGGGACAGCTCAAGAGACCCAGTACTTC. Translation gives CASSLSGTAQETQYF.

This clonotype has at least ten counts. This chain joins TRBV18 and TRBJ1-2, with 7 nucleotides matching TRBD1. CDR3 length: 16 amino acids. Germline V gene data show CDR1 as KGHSH and CDR2 as LQKENI. The V and J ends lost 6 bases and 4 bases, in that order; junction bases with no gene match: 14. CDR3 coding DNA: TGTGCCAGCTCCCTCTCCGCGAGGGGGCAGGGCTATGGCTACACCTTC. Its translation is CASSLSARGQGYGYTF.

The table lists this clonotype with many counts. The gene calls are TRBV29-1 and TRBJ2-7, with 9 bases identical to TRBD1. CDR3 length equals 16 residues. V dropped 6 bases and J dropped 3; count of bases not matched to a gene: 15. Germline lookup yields CDR1 SQVTM and CDR2 ANQGSEA. The CDR3 sequence: CSVEHHRGPGIYEQYF. The DNA of the CDR3 is TGCAGCGTCGAACACCACAGGGGGCCCGGGATCTACGAGCAGTACTTC.

This clonotype was seen repeatedly, ten times or more. The V gene is TRBV7-2, the J gene TRBJ2-7, with TRBD2 matching over 8 bases. With V trimmed by 2 bases and J by 2 bases, 14 bases remained unmatched. This CDR3 is 18 amino acids long. CDR1 is SGHTA and CDR2 is FQGNSA in the germline V gene. The CDR3 region is CASSLFKRGSRGTYEQYF. The CDR3 nucleotides read TGTGCCAGCAGCTTATTCAAGCGGGGGTCCCGGGGAACCTACGAGCAGTACTTC.

The CDR3 nucleotides read TGTGCCAGCAGCTTCCGGGACCCCTACGAGCAGTACTTC. It codes for CASSFRDPYEQYF. The chain couples TRBV11-2 to TRBJ2-7, with D perhaps being TRBD1 or TRBD2 (5 bases each). Germline loops: CDR1 SGHAT, CDR2 FQNNGV. CDR3 length equals 13 residues. V dropped 3 bases and J dropped 2 bases, with 8 bases sitting between them.

This clonotype occurred a few times. The chain uses TRBV15 and TRBJ2-1, with no clear D. Trimming took 0 bases from V and 7 from J, leaving 13 bases between them. Germline CDR1 LNHNV, CDR2 YYDKDF (reference sequence). This CDR3 comprises 15 residues. CDR3 bases: TGTGCCACCAGCAGAGATGTCCAGGCCGGGAATGAGCAGTTCTTC. Its protein is CATSRDVQAGNEQFF. Together with reference TRBV15 and TRBJ2-1, the CDR3 gives the full variable domain: DAMVIQNPRYQVTQFGKPVTLSCSQTLNHNVMYWYQQKSSQAPKLLFHYYDKDFNNEADTPDNFQSRRPNTSFCFLDIRSPGLGDTAMYLCATSRDVQAGNEQFFGPGTRLTVL.